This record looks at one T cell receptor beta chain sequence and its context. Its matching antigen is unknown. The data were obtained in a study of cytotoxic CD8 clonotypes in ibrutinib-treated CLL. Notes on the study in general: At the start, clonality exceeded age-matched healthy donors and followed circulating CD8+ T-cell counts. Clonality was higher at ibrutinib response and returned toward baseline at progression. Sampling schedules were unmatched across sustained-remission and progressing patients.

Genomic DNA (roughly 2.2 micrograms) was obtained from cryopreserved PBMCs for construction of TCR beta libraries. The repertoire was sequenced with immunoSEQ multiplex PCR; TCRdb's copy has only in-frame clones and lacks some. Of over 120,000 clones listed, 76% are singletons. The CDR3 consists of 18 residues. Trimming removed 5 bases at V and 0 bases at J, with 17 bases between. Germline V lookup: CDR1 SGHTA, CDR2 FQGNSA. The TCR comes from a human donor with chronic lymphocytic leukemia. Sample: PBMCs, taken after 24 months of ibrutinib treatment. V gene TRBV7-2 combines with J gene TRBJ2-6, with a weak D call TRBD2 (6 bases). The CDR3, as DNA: TGTGCCAGCAGCCGGCGGGGCAGCCAGAGCTCTGGGGCCAACGTCCTGACTTTC. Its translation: CASSRRGSQSSGANVLTF.